Following are 19 T cell receptor beta chains from one sample sequenced in a study of blood T cell repertoires in COVID-19. Clones were read by immunoSEQ multiplex PCR, and TCRdb kept only the in-frame ones, dropping some. Altogether fewer than 350,000 clones are present, approximately 80% being singletons, with the ten largest covering just under 3%. The source material was peripheral blood. These TCRs come from a woman aged 55-70 years with active or convalescent COVID-19.

The chain joins TRBV7-2 to TRBJ2-3; the match to TRBD2 covers 10 bases. The CDR3 consists of 17 residues. Per the germline V gene, CDR1 is SGHTA and CDR2 is FQGNSA. V lost 0 bases and J lost 5; bases outside the gene matches: 8. The CDR3 bases are TGTGCCAGCAGCTTAGCAGCCAGCGGGGGGGCTGGAGATACGCAGTATTTT. Translated, it gives CASSLAASGGAGDTQYF.

The gene calls are TRBV5-1 and TRBJ2-2, with 12 bases aligning to TRBD2. J was trimmed by 3 bases and V by 2 bases; bases with no gene match: 11. Germline loops: CDR1 SGHRS, CDR2 YFSETQ. This CDR3 spans 19 amino acids. As DNA, the CDR3 is TGCGCCAGCAGCTTCCTAGCGGGGGGGCTCCGGTTGGACACCGGGGAGCTGTTTTTT. Translated: CASSFLAGGLRLDTGELFF. Complete variable domain (other parts from reference TRBV5-1 and TRBJ2-2): KAGVTQTPRYLIKTRGQQVTLSCSPISGHRSVSWYQQTPGQGLQFLFEYFSETQRNKGNFPGRFSGRQFSNSRSEMNVSTLELGDSALYLCASSFLAGGLRLDTGELFFGEGSRLTVL.

This clone occurred a few times. The J gene is TRBJ2-3, the V gene TRBV3-1 (or the pseudogene TRBV3-2), with 10 bases lining up with TRBD2. Germline CDR1 is LGHDT and CDR2 is YNNKEL (reference sequence). The CDR3 loop spans 16 amino acids. Germline trimming cut 3 bases from V and 8 bases from J; bases unmatched to any gene: 11. Here the CDR3 reads CASSQGAGGPMGTQYF. The CDR3 DNA is TGTGCCAGCAGCCAGGGAGCGGGGGGGCCCATGGGTACGCAGTATTTT.

The chain recombines TRBV6-5 with TRBJ2-3, with a weak D call TRBD2 (5 bases). The V and J ends lost 9 bases and 3 bases respectively, with 16 bases between them. CDR3 length equals 14 residues. Germline CDR1 MNHEY, CDR2 SVGAGI. The CDR3 DNA reads TGTGCCAGTACGGGTCCTACTAGGACAGATACGCAGTATTTT. Its protein is CASTGPTRTDTQYF.

The chain recombines TRBV11-1 with TRBJ1-1; 8 positions match TRBD1. Germline V CDR1 and CDR2: SGHAT, FQDESV (reference sequence). The CDR3 consists of 12 residues. Trimming removed 5 bases from V and 8 bases from J; junction bases left unmatched: 4. DNA of the CDR3: TGTGCCAGCAGCACCCGGACAGGGGAAGCTTTCTTT. Its protein product is CASSTRTGEAFF.

With respect to this clone: One end of the junction is discordant with germline, which a read error may explain. This chain links TRBV7-3 with TRBJ2-1; 8 bases agree with TRBD2. CDR3 length: 12 residues. Germline V lookup: CDR1 SGHTA, CDR2 FQGTGA. CDR3 residues: CASSLSGGEQFF. For the CDR3, the DNA is TGTGCCAGCAGTTTAAGCGGGGGTGAGCAGTTCTTC. The variable domain in full, with the rest retrieved from reference TRBV7-3 and TRBJ2-1, is GAGVSQTPSNKVTEKGKYVELRCDPISGHTALYWYRQSLGQGPEFLIYFQGTGAADDSGLPNDRFFAVRPEGSVSTLKIQRTERGDSAVYLCASSLSGGEQFFGPGTRLTVL.

This clone came up a few times. The chain combines TRBV5-5 with TRBJ2-7; 8 positions agree with TRBD1. J gave up 2 bases and V 5 bases, and 6 bases lay outside the gene matches. Germline V gene data show CDR1 as SGHKS and CDR2 as YYEKEE (reference sequence). This CDR3 has 14 residues. The CDR3 DNA follows: TGTGCCAGCAGTCCCGGGACAGGCCCCTACGAGCAGTACTTC. Encoded protein: CASSPGTGPYEQYF.

The chain uses TRBV27 and TRBJ2-7; TRBD2 is a possible D gene (7 bases). CDR3 size: 18 residues. V gave up 7 bases and J gave up 0 bases, with 25 bases separating them. From germline, CDR1 is MNHEY and CDR2 SMNVEV (reference sequence). The CDR3 coding sequence is TGTGCCAGCAAGGACCCGGGACGGGGGGCCCGAAGCTCCTACGAGCAGTACTTC. Its protein product is CASKDPGRGARSSYEQYF.

The sample holds one count of this clone. The same CDR3 also results from other DNA sequences found in this sample. The V gene is TRBV10-1, the J gene TRBJ1-1; D is undetermined. The V gene lost 2 bases and the J gene lost 4 bases, with 8 bases spanning the gap. The CDR3 consists of 13 residues. CDR1 is WNHNN and CDR2 is SYGVQD in the germline V gene (reference sequence). The CDR3 DNA sequence: TGCGCCAGCAGTGAGGGAGGGCGCACTGAAGCTTTCTTT. It codes for CASSEGGRTEAFF.

The rearrangement joins TRBV21-1 to TRBJ1-5; the DNA was not used to check the table's D call, TRBD1. TRBV21-1 is a listed pseudogene. The CDR3 contains 15 residues. The CDR3 DNA reads TGTGCCAGCGAGACTGAGGGGGCTTTCAATCAGCCCCAGCATTTT. Its protein is CASETEGAFNQPQHF.

This clone is labeled as medium-sized (0.01 to 0.1%). The chain employs TRBV4-2 and TRBJ2-7; TRBD2 agrees at 10 bases. Germline V gives CDR1 LGHNA, CDR2 YNFKEQ. J was trimmed by 10 bases and V by 2 bases; bases with no gene match: 17. The CDR3 runs 17 residues. Here the CDR3 reads CASSQTTTLAGALRQYF. The DNA of the CDR3 is TGTGCCAGCAGCCAAACGACAACCCTAGCGGGGGCGCTTCGACAGTACTTC.

The chain employs TRBV29-1 and TRBJ2-1, with D possibly TRBD1 on 6 matching bases. The CDR3 contains 14 residues. V was shortened by 8 bases and J by 10 bases, with 24 bases between the two germline ends. Germline CDR1 reads SQVTM; CDR2 reads ANQGSEA. In DNA, the CDR3 is TGCAGCATATCCCCCCGGGGCGCCAGGGGCGAGCAGTTCTTC. Its translation: CSISPRGARGEQFF.

V gene TRBV6-6 combines with J gene TRBJ1-1; no definite D call. Germline CDR1 and CDR2: MNHNY and SVGAGI (reference sequence). The CDR3 runs to 14 residues. The V gene lost 2 bases and the J gene lost 1 base, with 8 bases spanning the gap. CDR3 in amino acids: CASSYGPGNTEAFF. CDR3 sequence (DNA): TGTGCCAGCAGTTACGGCCCGGGGAACACTGAAGCTTTCTTT.

This clone was found once. The CDR3 coding sequence is TGTGCCTGGACCCTAGATGGGAGGGAAGGCTATGGCTACACCTTC. It translates to CAWTLDGREGYGYTF. The genes are TRBV30 and TRBJ1-2; D is undetermined. This CDR3 is 15 amino acids long. The V end lost 4 bases, the J end lost 4 bases, and 19 bases lay between the germline ends. CDR1 GTSNPN and CDR2 SVGIG come from the germline V gene (reference sequence).

V is TRBV27 and J is TRBJ1-3; TRBD1 agrees at 8 bases. The V gene end was trimmed by 4 bases and the J gene end by 0 bases; junction bases not matched to a gene: 14. CDR1 is MNHEY and CDR2 is SMNVEV in the germline V gene (reference sequence). This CDR3 is 19 amino acids long. In DNA form, the CDR3 reads TGTGCCAGCAGTTCCCCAAGACAGGGGCGATCATTCTCTGGAAACACCATATATTTT. Its translation: CASSSPRQGRSFSGNTIYF.

A single count supports this clone. The V and J genes are TRBV27 and TRBJ2-5; 9 nucleotides align to TRBD1. Germline V gene lookup returns CDR1 MNHEY and CDR2 SMNVEV (reference sequence). The CDR3 is 16 residues long. The ends lost 4 bases at V and 3 bases at J; junction bases unmatched: 9. The CDR3 is CASSSLRQGEEETQYF. CDR3 nucleotides: TGTGCCAGCAGTTCCCTCCGACAGGGGGAGGAAGAGACCCAGTACTTC.

This clone has just a few counts. This sequence joins TRBV28 and TRBJ1-6, with 7 bases matching TRBD1. The germline V gene encodes CDR1 MDHEN and CDR2 SYDVKM. Trimming cost V 7 bases and J 6 bases; bases outside gene matches: 9. The CDR3 length is 15 residues. The CDR3 spells CASNSPDRPNSPLHF. The CDR3 nucleotides read TGTGCCAGCAATTCACCGGACAGGCCTAATTCACCCCTCCACTTT.

The rearrangement uses TRBV30 and TRBJ1-2, with no clear D. The germline V gene has CDR1 GTSNPN and CDR2 SVGIG (reference sequence). The CDR3 has 11 amino acids. V dropped 4 bases and J dropped 1 base, with 4 bases sitting between them. Here the CDR3 reads CAWTVNYGYTF. The CDR3 DNA is TGTGCCTGGACAGTTAACTATGGCTACACCTTC.

This chain joins TRBV5-1 and TRBJ2-2, with 12 bases that match TRBD2. Germline loops: CDR1 SGHRS, CDR2 YFSETQ. V trimming: 5 bases; J trimming: 2 bases; junction bases outside the gene matches: 4. The CDR3 is 16 amino acids. As DNA, the CDR3 is TGCGCCAGCAGGAGACTAGCGGGGGATAACACCGGGGAGCTGTTTTTT. It is translated as CASRRLAGDNTGELFF.